The 11 T cell receptor beta chains below all came from one sample that was sequenced in a study of identical twins. In TCRdb, the 5' RACE reads were re-called with MiXCR into one record per CDR3 protein. The data show over 200,000 distinct CDR3 sequences, 5.5% to 7.5% seen once. The data were also submitted as part of a second study, on T cells expressing NK-cell markers.

The sequencing sample was made of CD8+ T cells sorted from blood. These TCRs come from a woman between 18 and 30 years old in good health.

V gene TRBV5-6 combines with J gene TRBJ2-2; no clear D. This CDR3 has 14 residues. V lost 8 bases to trimming and J lost 9 bases, with 20 bases between them. The germline CDR1 and CDR2 sequences are SGHDT and YYEEEE. The CDR3 nucleotides read TGTGCCAGGGGCCCCGCGCTGCACTGCTGGGAGCTGTTTTTT. Translation gives CARGPALHCWELFF.

This clonotype was seen a handful of times. CDR3 amino acids: CASSLRFVRTSFYNEQFF. In nucleotides, the CDR3 is TGTGCCAGCAGCTTAAGGTTTGTGAGGACTAGCTTCTACAATGAGCAGTTCTTC. The chain combines TRBV11-2 with TRBJ2-1; TRBD2 agrees at 8 bases. From germline, CDR1 is SGHAT and CDR2 FQNNGV. The CDR3 is made up of 18 amino acids. V shed 2 bases and J 3 bases; nucleotides not matched to a gene: 12.

This clonotype occurred a few times. The chain is built from TRBV10-2 and TRBJ1-2; D possibly corresponds to TRBD1 (5 bases). Deletions cut 5 bases from V and 6 bases from J, with 10 bases between. Germline V CDR1 and CDR2: WSHSY, SAAADI. The CDR3 is made up of 12 amino acids. The CDR3 bases are TGCGCCAGCAGTTTCGGGGGGGATGGCTACACCTTC. It specifies CASSFGGDGYTF.

This clonotype was observed a few times. The V call is TRBV9, the J call TRBJ2-7; tentatively, D is TRBD1 (5 bases). V was shortened by 3 bases and J by 0 bases, with 7 bases between the two germline ends. Per the germline V gene, CDR1 is SGDLS and CDR2 is YYNGEE. The CDR3 loop spans 13 amino acids. CDR3 sequence reads: CASSDRLSYEQYF. The CDR3 DNA reads as TGTGCCAGCAGCGACAGGCTCTCCTACGAGCAGTACTTC.

Regarding this clonotype: A junction boundary mismatches the germline segment, possibly from a read error. V gene TRBV7-9 combines with J gene TRBJ2-1, with D perhaps matching TRBD2 (5 bases). The CDR3 contains 14 residues. Looked up from germline, CDR1 is SEHNR and CDR2 is FQNEAQ (reference sequence). For the CDR3, the DNA is TGTGCCAGCAGCTTAGCGGGAGAAACCAATGGGCAGTTCTTC. Residues: CASSLAGETNGQFF.

The table lists this clonotype with many counts. The rearrangement joins TRBV5-1 to TRBJ2-5; no reliable D call. Germline lookup yields CDR1 SGHRS and CDR2 YFSETQ. This CDR3 contains 13 residues. V was shortened by 2 bases and J by 5 bases, with 10 bases between the two germline ends. Here the CDR3 DNA reads TGCGCCAGCAGCTTAGGGAAGTGGGAGACCCAGTACTTC. The encoded protein is CASSLGKWETQYF.

This clonotype was seen a handful of times. This rearrangement joins TRBV25-1 to TRBJ2-1; D gene uncertain. Germline CDR1 and CDR2: MGHDK and SYGVNS. The CDR3 covers 13 residues. Trimming pared 8 bases from V and 4 bases from J, leaving 12 bases between. CDR3 sequence reads: CASGRSLYNEQFF. CDR3 DNA: TGTGCCAGCGGACGTTCCCTTTACAATGAGCAGTTCTTC.

This clonotype showed up just a few times. V and J are TRBV6-1 and TRBJ1-3; 9 bases map to TRBD1. Trimming cost V 6 bases and J 0 bases; bases outside gene matches: 12. The CDR3 is 18 residues long. CDR1 is MNHNS, CDR2 SASEGT, per germline. DNA of the CDR3: TGTGCCAGCAGCCCGCTGGGACAGGGATCGAGCTCTGGAAACACCATATATTTT. This translates into CASSPLGQGSSSGNTIYF.

This clonotype was seen more than once but under ten times. The chain carries TRBV7-9 and TRBJ2-7; no reliable D call. This CDR3 has 13 amino acids. V lost 3 bases and J 6 bases, leaving 12 bases between the germline ends. CDR1 is SEHNR, CDR2 FQNEAQ, per germline (reference sequence). Here the CDR3 reads CASSFSSYAEQYF. The CDR3 DNA reads TGTGCCAGCAGCTTTAGTAGCTATGCCGAGCAGTACTTC.

The J gene is TRBJ2-1, the V gene TRBV11-2; possibly TRBD1 for D (7 bases). Trimming took 1 base from V and 3 from J, leaving 19 bases between them. The germline CDR1 and CDR2 sequences are SGHAT and FQNNGV. CDR3 length: 18 amino acids. The DNA for the CDR3 is TGTGCCAGCAGCTTAGTGGCAGGGGGGACCTCCCTCTACAATGAGCAGTTCTTC. This sequence encodes CASSLVAGGTSLYNEQFF. The full variable domain, its missing parts supplied by reference TRBV11-2 and TRBJ2-1, is EAGVAQSPRYKIIEKRQSVAFWCNPISGHATLYWYQQILGQGPKLLIQFQNNGVVDDSQLPKDRFSAERLKGVDSTLKIQPAKLEDSAVYLCASSLVAGGTSLYNEQFFGPGTRLTVL.

This clonotype was seen at least ten times. This chain joins TRBV11-2 and TRBJ2-1; 15 bases line up with TRBD2. The CDR3 runs to 15 residues. V shed 5 bases, J shed 15 bases, and the junction held 11 bases outside the gene matches. CDR1 is SGHAT, CDR2 FQNNGV, per germline. The CDR3 bases are TGTGCCAGCAGCCCCTGGACTAGCGGGGGGGGGTATGGGTTCTTC. Its protein product is CASSPWTSGGGYGFF.